One sample yielded the 9 T cell receptor beta chains listed below, sequenced in a study of human T cells and chemical hapten exposure. TCRdb itself ran the RACE reads through MiXCR, one entry per CDR3 protein. The table lists tens of thousands of distinct CDR3 sequences, around 9.5% of them singletons. Specified time point: pre-sensitization, week 0. This sample's treatment: therapeutic diphenylcyclopropenone sensitization with weekly scalp DPC. The sample here was whole blood, taken in connection with sensitization to the hapten diphenylcyclopropenone (DPC). Receptor source: a woman between 35 and 50 years old with alopecia areata. Some clones in this sample may be carry-over from other donors' samples.

This clonotype was seen repeatedly, ten times or more. The CDR3 coding sequence is TGCGCCAGCAGCTTGAACGGGGGGGCGCCGGACTATGGCTACACCTTC. Translation gives CASSLNGGAPDYGYTF. The V and J genes are TRBV5-1 and TRBJ1-2, with a possible D match to TRBD1 (6 bases). Germline V lookup: CDR1 SGHRS, CDR2 YFSETQ. The CDR3 runs to 16 residues. With 1 base removed from V and 3 bases from J, the gap between germline ends came to 16 bases.

In this sample, this clonotype turned up a few times. The J gene is TRBJ2-1, the V gene TRBV7-2; TRBD2 is a possible D gene (5 bases). Germline loops: CDR1 SGHTA, CDR2 FQGNSA. V was trimmed by 6 bases and J by 0 bases, leaving 15 bases between them. The CDR3 has 16 residues. As DNA, the CDR3 is TGTGCCAGCAGTGATCCGAGGGATCCCTCCTACAATGAGCAGTTCTTC. Its protein product is CASSDPRDPSYNEQFF.

This clonotype was seen at least ten times. The CDR3 loop reads CASSQGQGAAQPQHF. CDR3 bases: TGCGCCAGCAGCCAAGGACAGGGGGCGGCTCAGCCCCAGCATTTT. This chain uses TRBV4-3 with TRBJ1-5; TRBD1 matches 10 bases. Germline-derived CDR1 and CDR2 are LGHNA and YSLEER. V lost 1 base, J lost 6 bases, and 3 bases stayed unmatched. The CDR3 consists of 15 residues.

This CDR3 reads CASSPLLNTEAFF. CDR3 bases: TGTGCCAGCAGCCCTCTATTGAACACTGAAGCTTTCTTT. The chain carries TRBV4-2 and TRBJ1-1; D remains unclear. The V gene lost 4 bases and the J gene lost 0 bases, with 6 bases spanning the gap. There are 13 residues in the CDR3. CDR1 is LGHNA and CDR2 is YNFKEQ in the germline V gene.

This clonotype was observed at least ten times. The chain is built from TRBV5-1 and TRBJ2-5; 9 bases fit TRBD1. CDR3 length equals 14 residues. After removal of 5 bases from V and 3 bases from J, the junction contained 5 bases not matched to a gene. Germline assignment: CDR1 SGHRS and CDR2 YFSETQ. The CDR3: CASSPGQGKETQYF. The DNA of the CDR3 is TGCGCCAGCAGTCCGGGACAGGGAAAAGAGACCCAGTACTTC.

This clonotype was detected ten times or more. This sequence joins TRBV7-9 and TRBJ2-5; D is possibly TRBD1 or TRBD2 (5 bases each). In germline, CDR1 is SEHNR, CDR2 FQNEAQ (reference sequence). This CDR3 is built from 10 residues. Trimming removed 5 bases from V and 14 bases from J, with 12 bases in between. CDR3 region: CASSHPGPYF. The CDR3 region has the DNA TGTGCCAGCAGCCACCCGGGACCCTACTTC.

The chain is built from TRBV2 and TRBJ2-3; maybe TRBD2 (5 bases). The CDR3 is 13 residues long. Per germline, CDR1 SNHLY and CDR2 FYNNEI. V was pared by 10 bases and J by 4 bases, with 15 bases between. This chain's CDR3 is CATSGDRPDTQYF. For the CDR3, the DNA is TGTGCCACCTCCGGGGATCGGCCAGATACGCAGTATTTT.

A few counts support this clonotype. This rearrangement joins TRBV5-4 to TRBJ1-1; weak D call: TRBD1 (5 bases). This CDR3 has 15 amino acids. V gave up 5 bases and J gave up 1 base, with 15 bases separating them. Germline assignment: CDR1 SGHNT and CDR2 YYREEE (reference sequence). As DNA, the CDR3 is TGTGCCAGCAGTTCGGGGGGATACTCGAACACTGAAGCTTTCTTT. It yields the protein CASSSGGYSNTEAFF. The variable domain in full, completed from reference TRBV5-4 and TRBJ1-1, reads ETGVTQSPTHLIKTRGQQVTLRCSSQSGHNTVSWYQQALGQGPQFIFQYYREEENGRGNFPPRFSGLQFPNYSSELNVNALELDDSALYLCASSSGGYSNTEAFFGQGTRLTVV.

This clonotype showed up just a few times. V gene TRBV27 combines with J gene TRBJ1-1; no reliable D call. V lost 3 bases and J lost 1, with 15 bases in between. The CDR3 is 16 residues long. The germline V gene has CDR1 MNHEY and CDR2 SMNVEV (reference sequence). The DNA of the CDR3 is TGTGCCAGCAGTTTTCGGGCGAATACAAGGAACACTGAAGCTTTCTTT. As protein: CASSFRANTRNTEAFF.